A single sample is the source of the 29 T cell receptor beta chains below, sequenced in a study of cytomegalovirus exposure and HLA in healthy donors. Both 60 Vbeta primers and 13 Jbeta primers went into the PCR. Sequenced by immunoSEQ multiplex PCR; TCRdb stores in-frame clones only, minus some. The sample lists tens of thousands of clones; over 60% were seen once. The sequenced sample was PBMCs. Receptors were obtained from a man aged 25-40 years in good health and CMV-seronegative.

The rearrangement uses TRBV13 and TRBJ2-5, with TRBD2 identical over 10 bases. Per germline, CDR1 PRHDT and CDR2 FYEKMQ (reference sequence). V dropped 5 bases and J dropped 2; count of bases not matched to a gene: 8. The CDR3 covers 16 residues. The CDR3: CASSLRLAGQQETQYF. In DNA form, the CDR3 reads TGTGCCAGCAGCCTCCGACTAGCGGGCCAGCAAGAGACCCAGTACTTC.

The chain couples TRBV27 to TRBJ2-1, with TRBD1 matching over 7 bases. Germline CDR1 is MNHEY and CDR2 is SMNVEV (reference sequence). J lost 7 bases, V lost 3 bases, and 12 bases had no gene match. This CDR3 contains 16 residues. The CDR3: CASSFSVVRGPNEQFF. Here the CDR3 DNA reads TGTGCCAGCAGTTTTTCGGTCGTTAGGGGGCCTAATGAGCAGTTCTTC.

The chain couples TRBV25-1 to TRBJ2-3; 9 bases line up with TRBD2. CDR1 and CDR2 from the germline V gene are MGHDK and SYGVNS. CDR3 size: 15 residues. The V gene end was trimmed by 7 bases and the J gene end by 6 bases; junction bases not matched to a gene: 11. The CDR3 is CASTEVAGGLDTQYF. The CDR3 nucleotides read TGTGCCAGCACCGAGGTCGCGGGAGGGCTTGATACGCAGTATTTT.

On this clone: Germline and junction disagree at one end, which may indicate a read error. The chain combines TRBV11-2 with TRBJ2-5, with D perhaps TRBD2 (5 bases). The CDR3 is 14 residues long. CDR1 and CDR2 from the germline V gene are SGHAT and FQNNGV. CDR3 loop: CASSFKGVREAQYF. The CDR3 region has the DNA TGTGCCAGCAGCTTCAAGGGAGTTCGAGAGGCCCAGTACTTC.

This clone was counted only a few times. The chain couples TRBV7-2 to TRBJ2-2, with TRBD1 identical over 10 bases. The CDR3 sequence is 15 residues long. The junction had 7 bases not matched to a gene; V was cut back by 6 bases and J by 6 bases. Looked up from germline, CDR1 is SGHTA and CDR2 is FQGNSA. The CDR3 sequence is CASRAWDRGSGELFF. CDR3 nucleotides: TGTGCCAGCAGAGCGTGGGACAGGGGATCCGGGGAGCTGTTTTTT.

The V call is TRBV2, the J call TRBJ1-4; 9 bases line up with TRBD1. Germline CDR1 and CDR2: SNHLY and FYNNEI. The CDR3 runs 15 residues. The junction had 10 bases not matched to a gene; V was cut back by 9 bases and J by 5 bases. The chain's CDR3 is CASQFSGTGNEKLFF. CDR3 nucleotides: TGTGCCAGTCAGTTCAGCGGGACAGGGAATGAAAAACTGTTTTTT.

The chain recombines TRBV9 with TRBJ1-1; D perhaps matches TRBD1 (6 bases). V was trimmed by 4 bases and J by 1 base, leaving 14 bases between them. The germline V gene has CDR1 SGDLS and CDR2 YYNGEE. There are 15 residues in the CDR3. CDR3 in amino acids: CASSPRGGGNTEAFF. Written as DNA, the CDR3 is TGTGCCAGCAGCCCTCGTGGGGGCGGGAACACTGAAGCTTTCTTT.

The chain is built from TRBV7-2 and TRBJ2-7; D is unclear. Germline loops: CDR1 SGHTA, CDR2 FQGNSA. The CDR3 extends over 15 amino acids. Between the trimmed V and J ends, which lost 5 bases and 2 bases, there was a span of 16 bases. The CDR3 region is CASSTIFSSAYEQYF. The CDR3 nucleotides are TGTGCCAGCAGCACTATATTTTCCAGCGCCTACGAGCAGTACTTC.

V is TRBV4-1 and J is TRBJ2-7, with 9 bases that match TRBD1. The CDR3 has 16 amino acids. With V trimmed by 1 base and J by 3 bases, 7 bases remained unmatched. Germline lookup yields CDR1 MGHRA and CDR2 YSYEKL. CDR3: CASSQGAQGAFYEQYF. CDR3 sequence (DNA): TGCGCCAGCAGCCAAGGCGCACAGGGGGCTTTCTACGAGCAGTACTTC.

This chain links TRBV11-2 with TRBJ2-5; tentative D call: TRBD1 (5 bases). Germline V CDR1 and CDR2: SGHAT, FQNNGV. V lost 3 bases, J lost 1 base, and 9 bases lay in between. This CDR3 is built from 14 residues. The CDR3 loop is CASSLGQAQETQYF. In DNA, the CDR3 is TGTGCCAGCAGCTTGGGGCAGGCCCAAGAGACCCAGTACTTC. The whole variable domain, filled in from reference TRBV11-2 and TRBJ2-5, reads EAGVAQSPRYKIIEKRQSVAFWCNPISGHATLYWYQQILGQGPKLLIQFQNNGVVDDSQLPKDRFSAERLKGVDSTLKIQPAKLEDSAVYLCASSLGQAQETQYFGPGTRLLVL.

The CDR3 region has the DNA TGTGCCAGCTCGGGACAGGGGGCTTCACCCCTCCACTTT. Translation: CASSGQGASPLHF. The chain employs TRBV18 and TRBJ1-6; 12 bases line up with TRBD1. From germline, CDR1 is KGHSH and CDR2 LQKENI. Trimming removed 6 bases from V and 9 bases from J; junction bases left unmatched: 0. The CDR3 covers 13 residues.

This sequence joins TRBV5-1 and TRBJ2-5; TRBD2 is a possible D gene (5 bases). V lost 1 base and J lost 0, with 13 bases in between. The CDR3 is 16 amino acids. Germline CDR1 is SGHRS and CDR2 is YFSETQ. The chain's CDR3 is CASSLTDYQYQETQYF. The DNA of the CDR3 is TGCGCCAGCAGCTTGACTGACTACCAGTACCAAGAGACCCAGTACTTC.

The chain has TRBV9 and TRBJ2-2; D perhaps matches TRBD2 (5 bases). The CDR3 is 16 amino acids. Trimming took off 1 base at V and 0 bases at J, with 10 bases between the two ends. The V gene's germline CDR1 is SGDLS and CDR2 YYNGEE. This CDR3 is CASSVLAPANTGELFF. The CDR3 DNA sequence: TGTGCCAGCAGCGTACTAGCACCGGCGAACACCGGGGAGCTGTTTTTT.

A word on this clone: Compared with germline, one end of the junction differs, possibly owing to a read error. This sequence joins TRBV7-7 and TRBJ2-2, with TRBD1 identical over 12 bases. The CDR3 loop spans 15 amino acids. CDR1 is SSHAT, CDR2 FNYEAQ, per germline (reference sequence). The CDR3 loop reads CASSPGTGGFGELFF. The CDR3 DNA is TGTGCTAGCAGCCCGGGGACAGGGGGCTTCGGGGAGCTGTTTTTT. Filled out from reference TRBV7-7 and TRBJ2-2, the complete variable domain reads GAGVSQSPRYKVTKRGQDVTLRCDPISSHATLYWYQQALGQGPEFLTYFNYEAQPDKSGLPSDRFSAERPEGSISTLTIQRTEQRDSAMYRCASSPGTGGFGELFFGEGSRLTVL.

The chain uses TRBV7-8 and TRBJ2-7; 11 bases match TRBD1. Per germline, CDR1 SGHVS and CDR2 FQNEAQ. There are 14 residues in the CDR3. Trimming at V came to 4 bases and at J to 5 bases, leaving 4 bases not matched to a gene. CDR3 nucleotide sequence: TGTGCCAGCAGCTACCGGACAGGGGGCCACGAGCAGTACTTC. Protein product: CASSYRTGGHEQYF.

The CDR3 here is CASSFSGAIPYEQYF. The DNA for the CDR3 is TGTGCCAGCAGTTTTAGCGGAGCTATTCCCTACGAGCAGTACTTC. The V and J genes are TRBV11-2 and TRBJ2-7, with D maybe TRBD2 (6 bases). The CDR3 covers 15 residues. Germline V gene data show CDR1 as SGHAT and CDR2 as FQNNGV. V shed 6 bases and J shed 2 bases, with 17 bases lying between them.

The rearrangement uses TRBV4-2 and TRBJ1-1; no clear D. V was trimmed by 0 bases and J by 3 bases, leaving 8 bases between them. This CDR3 comprises 14 residues. Germline V gene sequence: CDR1 LGHNA, CDR2 YNFKEQ. This chain's CDR3 is CASSQDRGYTEAFF. The CDR3 DNA reads TGTGCCAGCAGCCAAGATCGCGGCTACACTGAAGCTTTCTTT.

This clone was detected once. The chain couples TRBV7-9 to TRBJ1-5; TRBD1 matches 7 bases. The CDR3 sequence is 14 residues long. In germline, CDR1 is SEHNR, CDR2 FQNEAQ (reference sequence). The ends lost 5 bases at V and 7 bases at J; junction bases unmatched: 8. The CDR3 bases are TGTGCCAGCAGCCCGACAGGGCGGCCCCAGCCCCAGCATTTT. Protein: CASSPTGRPQPQHF.

This sequence joins TRBV11-3 and TRBJ2-7; 7 positions match TRBD1. V shed 0 bases, J shed 7 bases, and the junction held 9 bases outside the gene matches. The CDR3 runs 15 residues. CDR1 is SGHNT, CDR2 YENEEA, per germline. The CDR3 coding sequence is TGTGCCAGCAGCTTAGATTCCGGCAGGGGGTCGGAGCAGTACTTC. Encoded protein: CASSLDSGRGSEQYF.

The rearrangement links TRBV27 to TRBJ1-1, with D perhaps TRBD1 (5 bases). Trimming stripped 4 bases from V and 7 bases from J, with 10 bases between. The CDR3 spans 12 residues. CDR1 MNHEY and CDR2 SMNVEV come from the germline V gene (reference sequence). The DNA for the CDR3 is TGTGCCAGCAGTTCAGGGATTAGTGAAGCTTTCTTT. This codes for CASSSGISEAFF.

This clone has just a few counts. This chain joins TRBV19 and TRBJ1-5; possible D gene TRBD1, 5 bases. This CDR3 contains 15 residues. CDR1 and CDR2 from the germline V gene are LNHDA and SQIVND (reference sequence). Trimming left V 5 bases short and J 0 bases short, with 11 bases between. CDR3 bases: TGTGCCAGTAGTCGGAGGGGCCCTAGCAATCAGCCCCAGCATTTT. Its protein product is CASSRRGPSNQPQHF.

As regards this clone: Other DNA sequences in the sample encode the same CDR3. The chain uses TRBV9 and TRBJ2-1, with TRBD2 identical over 13 bases. V lost 2 bases, J lost 6 bases, and 2 bases stayed unmatched. The V gene's germline CDR1 is SGDLS and CDR2 YYNGEE. The CDR3 has 15 amino acids. The DNA for the CDR3 is TGTGCCAGCAGCGTCCGACTAGCGGGAGGCAATGAGCAGTTCTTC. Its protein product is CASSVRLAGGNEQFF.

V gene TRBV28 combines with J gene TRBJ1-3, with 8 nucleotides matching TRBD1. CDR3 length: 15 residues. The junction had 2 bases not matched to a gene; V was cut back by 3 bases and J by 1 base. Germline CDR1 and CDR2: MDHEN and SYDVKM. The CDR3 nucleotides read TGTGCCAGCAGTTTCGGGGACAGGTCTGGAAACACCATATATTTT. Encoded protein: CASSFGDRSGNTIYF.

The chain recombines TRBV5-1 with TRBJ2-7, with a weak D call TRBD1 (6 bases). V lost 0 bases and J lost 2, with 9 bases in between. The CDR3 runs to 14 residues. In germline, CDR1 is SGHRS, CDR2 YFSETQ. The CDR3 protein is CASSLDRATYEQYF. DNA for the CDR3: TGCGCCAGCAGCTTGGACAGGGCTACCTACGAGCAGTACTTC.

The chain employs TRBV28 and TRBJ2-5, with TRBD2 matching 9 bases. The germline CDR1 and CDR2 sequences are MDHEN and SYDVKM. The length of the CDR3 is 14 residues. V lost 6 bases and J lost 4; bases outside the gene matches: 6. The CDR3 sequence: CASRGSGSRETQYF. For the CDR3, the DNA is TGTGCCAGCAGGGGTAGCGGGAGCAGAGAGACCCAGTACTTC.

V is TRBV7-3 and J is TRBJ2-1; 7 bases are a match to TRBD1. The CDR3 loop spans 16 amino acids. The J segment lost 0 bases and the V segment lost 4 bases, leaving 6 bases of the junction unmatched. Germline V gene data show CDR1 as SGHTA and CDR2 as FQGTGA. CDR3 bases: TGTGCCAGCAGCTCTCGACAGGGTCCCTCCTACAATGAGCAGTTCTTC. The encoded protein is CASSSRQGPSYNEQFF.

This clone was found a few times. The chain recombines TRBV5-4 with TRBJ1-1; D is possibly TRBD1 (6 bases). There are 14 residues in the CDR3. Germline lookup yields CDR1 SGHNT and CDR2 YYREEE (reference sequence). Trimming pared 2 bases from V and 1 base from J, leaving 9 bases between. The CDR3 region has the DNA TGTGCCAGCAGCTTCACGACAGGGAACACTGAAGCTTTCTTT. Translated, it gives CASSFTTGNTEAFF.

The CDR3 is CASSLSAGSSYEQYF. CDR3 nucleotide sequence: TGCGCCAGCAGCTTGTCGGCAGGATCCTCCTACGAGCAGTACTTC. This chain joins TRBV5-1 and TRBJ2-7; D unresolved. CDR3 length: 15 residues. Germline loops: CDR1 SGHRS, CDR2 YFSETQ. With 1 base removed from V and 0 bases from J, the gap between germline ends came to 11 bases. Full variable domain (missing parts from reference TRBV5-1 and TRBJ2-7): KAGVTQTPRYLIKTRGQQVTLSCSPISGHRSVSWYQQTPGQGLQFLFEYFSETQRNKGNFPGRFSGRQFSNSRSEMNVSTLELGDSALYLCASSLSAGSSYEQYFGPGTRLTVT.

This sequence joins TRBV7-8 and TRBJ2-1, with 10 bases matching TRBD2. The V segment lost 0 bases and the J segment 7 bases; nucleotides outside the gene matches: 6. The CDR3 extends over 16 amino acids. Looked up from germline, CDR1 is SGHVS and CDR2 is FQNEAQ. The CDR3 loop reads CASSLAPSGGMNEQFF. The CDR3 DNA sequence: TGTGCCAGCAGCTTAGCTCCTAGCGGGGGAATGAATGAGCAGTTCTTC. Full variable domain (missing parts from reference TRBV7-8 and TRBJ2-1): GAGVSQSPRYKVAKRGQDVALRCDPISGHVSLFWYQQALGQGPEFLTYFQNEAQLDKSGLPSDRFFAERPEGSVSTLKIQRTQQEDSAVYLCASSLAPSGGMNEQFFGPGTRLTVL.